One and the same sample provided the 24 T cell receptor beta chains below, sequenced in a study of identical twins. Each CDR3 protein is one row after TCRdb ran MiXCR on the 5' RACE reads. The sample carries 1.5 million to 2 million distinct CDR3 sequences, under 35% recorded once. The sequenced sample consisted of cord blood. The receptors derive from a newborn girl in good health.

This clonotype has at least ten counts. The J gene is TRBJ2-3, the V gene TRBV2; D is perhaps TRBD2 (5 bases). The CDR3 runs 13 residues. Germline assignment: CDR1 SNHLY and CDR2 FYNNEI. Trimming left V 4 bases short and J 3 bases short, with 8 bases between. The CDR3 sequence: CASSVTTTDTQYF. In nucleotides, the CDR3 is TGTGCCAGCAGTGTGACTACGACAGATACGCAGTATTTT.

The chain recombines TRBV9 with TRBJ2-7; 7 nucleotides align to TRBD1. The germline CDR1 and CDR2 sequences are SGDLS and YYNGEE. Trimming cost V 4 bases and J 11 bases; bases outside gene matches: 15. The CDR3 loop spans 14 amino acids. In DNA form, the CDR3 reads TGTGCCAGCAGCCCAGACCAGGCGACAGGGATTGAGTACTTC. Protein sequence: CASSPDQATGIEYF.

J is TRBJ2-1 and V is TRBV6-5; D possibly corresponds to TRBD1 (6 bases). CDR1 is MNHEY, CDR2 SVGAGI, per germline. The CDR3 contains 15 residues. With 5 bases removed from V and 4 bases from J, the gap between germline ends came to 15 bases. CDR3 in amino acids: CASSAPGHYYNEQFF. The CDR3 nucleotides read TGTGCCAGCAGTGCTCCGGGACACTATTACAATGAGCAGTTCTTC.

This chain connects TRBV20-1 to TRBJ2-7; D remains unclear. Germline CDR1 is DFQATT and CDR2 is SNEGSKA (reference sequence). The CDR3 contains 15 residues. V shed 1 base and J shed 4 bases, with 17 bases lying between them. CDR3 region: CSARVSQYGRYEQYF. The CDR3 DNA reads TGCAGTGCTAGAGTTAGCCAGTACGGACGGTACGAGCAGTACTTC.

Written as DNA, the CDR3 is TGTGCCAGCAGCAAGGCGGGGGGCCGGAAAGAGACCCAGTACTTC. Translation gives CASSKAGGRKETQYF. V is TRBV6-1 and J is TRBJ2-5, with 8 bases identical to TRBD2. Trimming at V came to 6 bases and at J to 3 bases, leaving 9 bases not matched to a gene. The CDR3 covers 15 residues. Germline assignment: CDR1 MNHNS and CDR2 SASEGT.

This clonotype was seen repeatedly, ten times or more. V gene TRBV7-2 combines with J gene TRBJ2-1; the match to TRBD2 covers 8 bases. Germline V gives CDR1 SGHTA, CDR2 FQGNSA. The CDR3 has 16 amino acids. Trimming took 5 bases from V and 3 from J; bases not matched to a gene: 9. The CDR3: CASSPYSGTYYNEQFF. Here the CDR3 DNA reads TGTGCCAGCAGCCCCTATAGCGGGACATACTACAATGAGCAGTTCTTC.

Notes on this clonotype: One base away lies a much larger clone, so this may be a sequencing read error. V usage is TRBV2 and J usage is TRBJ2-5; weak D call: TRBD2 (6 bases). The J call is doubtful: the DNA matches TRBJ2-7 better. CDR3 length: 15 amino acids. Looked up from germline, CDR1 is SNHLY and CDR2 is FYNNEI. Here the CDR3 DNA reads TGTGCCGGCAGTGATCCTCTAAACAGGAGGGGCGAGCAGTACTTC. Protein sequence: CAGSDPLNRRGEQYF.

The sample holds a few counts of this clonotype. The V call is TRBV6-1, the J call TRBJ2-5; D not certain. The V end lost 7 bases, the J end lost 0 bases, and 21 bases lay between the germline ends. Germline V gene sequence: CDR1 MNHNS, CDR2 SASEGT. The CDR3 has 17 residues. CDR3 amino acids: CASTPYKRTLYQETQYF. Here the CDR3 DNA reads TGTGCCAGCACCCCTTATAAACGGACGCTGTACCAAGAGACCCAGTACTTC.

Concerning this clonotype: A much larger clone differs from this one at a single base, so this may be a read error. The genes are TRBV5-1 and TRBJ2-4; D is uncertain. Deletions cut 4 bases from V and 13 bases from J, with 15 bases between. The CDR3 runs 12 residues. Germline values: CDR1 SGHRS, CDR2 YFSETQ. The CDR3 is CASSRHENVQYF. The CDR3 DNA follows: TGCGCCAGCAGCCGACACGAGAACGTGCAGTACTTC.

This chain uses TRBV18 with TRBJ2-5, with 7 bases identical to TRBD1. This CDR3 contains 15 residues. Trimming cost V 1 base and J 1 base; bases outside gene matches: 3. Germline CDR1 and CDR2: KGHSH and LQKENI. The CDR3 protein is CASSPLTGVQETQYF. Here the CDR3 DNA reads TGTGCCAGCTCACCACTAACAGGGGTCCAAGAGACCCAGTACTTC.

This clonotype was seen a few times. The gene calls are TRBV10-3 and TRBJ1-4; D is uncertain. Germline V gives CDR1 ENHRY, CDR2 SYGVKD. The V gene lost 6 bases and the J gene lost 7 bases, with 6 bases spanning the gap. The CDR3 has 11 amino acids. The CDR3: CAIRDTEKLFF. In DNA, the CDR3 is TGTGCCATCAGAGACACTGAAAAACTGTTTTTT.

This clonotype appeared a few times. The chain is built from TRBV9 and TRBJ1-6; 9 nucleotides line up with TRBD1. From germline, CDR1 is SGDLS and CDR2 YYNGEE. The V and J ends lost 3 bases and 0 bases, in that order; junction bases with no gene match: 4. The CDR3 is 17 residues long. Written as DNA, the CDR3 is TGTGCCAGCAGCGGAACAGGGGGCAGCTCCTATAATTCACCCCTCCACTTT. This translates into CASSGTGGSSYNSPLHF.

This clonotype was picked up a small number of times. The gene calls are TRBV5-5 and TRBJ2-1; 8 bases align to TRBD1. J was trimmed by 9 bases and V by 0 bases; bases with no gene match: 8. Germline CDR1 is SGHKS and CDR2 is YYEKEE (reference sequence). The CDR3 is 15 residues long. CDR3 sequence (DNA): TGTGCCAGCAGCTTGGTGGTGACAGGGGCGGGTGAGCAGTTCTTC. Translation: CASSLVVTGAGEQFF. The full variable domain, in which reference TRBV5-5 and TRBJ2-1 provide the parts outside the CDR3, is DAGVTQSPTHLIKTRGQQVTLRCSPISGHKSVSWYQQVLGQGPQFIFQYYEKEERGRGNFPDRFSARQFPNYSSELNVNALLLGDSALYLCASSLVVTGAGEQFFGPGTRLTVL.

The chain is built from TRBV7-9 and TRBJ2-3; D ambiguous. With 4 bases removed from V and 0 bases from J, the gap between germline ends came to 14 bases. The CDR3 totals 16 residues. Germline CDR1 is SEHNR and CDR2 is FQNEAQ (reference sequence). The CDR3 region has the DNA TGTGCCAGCAGCTCAATCCAGGCGCCTAGCACAGATACGCAGTATTTT. This codes for CASSSIQAPSTDTQYF.

The CDR3 DNA sequence: TGCGCCAGCAGCTTGGCTAGGCAGGCCTACGAGCAGTACTTC. It encodes CASSLARQAYEQYF. The rearrangement links TRBV5-1 to TRBJ2-4; D is unclear. The J call may be in error: the DNA end matches TRBJ2-7 better. The CDR3 has 14 amino acids. Germline V gene sequence: CDR1 SGHRS, CDR2 YFSETQ.

In its sample, this clonotype was seen a few times. The chain carries TRBV6-1 and TRBJ2-7; D perhaps matches TRBD2 (6 bases). Germline CDR1 reads MNHNS; CDR2 reads SASEGT. The CDR3 sequence is 14 residues long. Trimming took 3 bases from V and 3 from J, leaving 12 bases between them. This CDR3 is CASSEWVGGYEQYF. The CDR3 nucleotides are TGTGCCAGCAGTGAGTGGGTGGGGGGCTACGAGCAGTACTTC.

There are a few counts of this clonotype. This chain joins TRBV6-1 and TRBJ1-2, with D maybe TRBD1 (6 bases). CDR1 is MNHNS, CDR2 SASEGT, per germline. Trimming removed 1 base at V and 1 base at J, with 13 bases between. This CDR3 region has 16 residues. The CDR3 DNA sequence: TGTGCCAGCAGTGAAGGGTGGGGGGCCCTTAACTATGGCTACACCTTC. Amino acid sequence: CASSEGWGALNYGYTF.

The V gene is TRBV27, the J gene TRBJ1-1; D might be TRBD1 (5 bases). From germline, CDR1 is MNHEY and CDR2 SMNVEV (reference sequence). The CDR3 has 13 residues. Between the trimmed V and J ends, which lost 4 bases and 10 bases, there was a span of 16 bases. This CDR3 is CASSWATGTGAFF. In DNA form, the CDR3 reads TGTGCCAGCAGTTGGGCAACAGGCACCGGAGCTTTCTTT.

This clonotype was seen more than once but under ten times. This chain connects TRBV18 to TRBJ2-1; D is unresolved. The germline V gene encodes CDR1 KGHSH and CDR2 LQKENI. The CDR3 covers 15 residues. The V end was cut by 6 bases, the J end by 0 bases, with 12 bases between. This chain's CDR3 is CASSTRTNSYNEQFF. CDR3 DNA: TGTGCCAGCTCGACAAGGACCAACTCCTACAATGAGCAGTTCTTC. Full variable domain (outside the CDR3, taken from reference TRBV18 and TRBJ2-1): NAGVMQNPRHLVRRRGQEARLRCSPMKGHSHVYWYRQLPEEGLKFMVYLQKENIIDESGMPKERFSAEFPKEGPSILRIQQVVRGDSAAYFCASSTRTNSYNEQFFGPGTRLTVL.

This clonotype appeared a few times. The V call is TRBV20-1, the J call TRBJ2-7; TRBD2 matches 8 bases. Germline CDR1 DFQATT, CDR2 SNEGSKA (reference sequence). The CDR3 is made up of 15 amino acids. J lost 2 bases, V lost 0 bases, and 6 bases had no gene match. This CDR3 is CSARETAGATYEQYF. CDR3 sequence (DNA): TGCAGTGCTAGAGAAACAGCGGGGGCCACCTACGAGCAGTACTTC.

The chain carries TRBV25-1 and TRBJ1-4; D perhaps matches TRBD1 (6 bases). V lost 1 base to trimming and J lost 8 bases, with 14 bases between them. The CDR3 has 15 amino acids. The germline gives CDR1 MGHDK, CDR2 SYGVNS. DNA of the CDR3: TGTGCCAGCAGTGAATGGAGCAGGGGTCGAGAAAAACTGTTTTTT. Translated: CASSEWSRGREKLFF.

This clonotype was observed a handful of times. The rearrangement links TRBV7-2 to TRBJ2-1; a possible D gene is TRBD2 (5 bases). The CDR3 is made up of 15 amino acids. Trimming removed 8 bases at V and 0 bases at J, with 14 bases between. Germline loops: CDR1 SGHTA, CDR2 FQGNSA. This CDR3 is CASVIVGSSYNEQFF. CDR3 nucleotides: TGTGCCAGCGTTATAGTGGGGAGCTCCTACAATGAGCAGTTCTTC. Full variable domain (remainder filled in from reference TRBV7-2 and TRBJ2-1): GAGVSQSPSNKVTEKGKDVELRCDPISGHTALYWYRQSLGQGLEFLIYFQGNSAPDKSGLPSDRFSAERTGGSVSTLTIQRTQQEDSAVYLCASVIVGSSYNEQFFGPGTRLTVL.

This clonotype was observed a few times. The chain carries TRBV15 and TRBJ2-3; D uncertain. The CDR3 runs to 13 residues. Germline CDR1 LNHNV, CDR2 YYDKDF (reference sequence). Between the trimmed V and J ends, which lost 6 bases and 2 bases, there was a span of 9 bases. CDR3 in amino acids: CATRLDLTDTQYF. The DNA for the CDR3 is TGTGCCACCAGACTGGACCTCACAGATACGCAGTATTTT.

This clonotype was counted between two and nine times. CDR3 coding DNA: TGTGCCAGCAGTCAGACGGAGTCTAATTCACCCCTCCACTTT. It is translated as CASSQTESNSPLHF. This rearrangement joins TRBV12-3 or TRBV12-4 to TRBJ1-6, with D unclear. The CDR3 is 14 amino acids. V was trimmed by 5 bases and J by 6 bases, leaving 11 bases between them.